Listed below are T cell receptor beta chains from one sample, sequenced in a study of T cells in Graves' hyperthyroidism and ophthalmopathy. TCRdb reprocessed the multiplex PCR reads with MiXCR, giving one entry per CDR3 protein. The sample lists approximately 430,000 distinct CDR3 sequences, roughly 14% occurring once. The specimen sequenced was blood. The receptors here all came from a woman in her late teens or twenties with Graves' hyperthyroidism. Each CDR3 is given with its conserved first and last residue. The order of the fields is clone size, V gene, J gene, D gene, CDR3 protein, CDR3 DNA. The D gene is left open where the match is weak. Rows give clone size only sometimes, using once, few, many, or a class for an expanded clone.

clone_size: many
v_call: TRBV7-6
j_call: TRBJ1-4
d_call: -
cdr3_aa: CASSLRQPNEKLFF
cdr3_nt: TGTGCCAGCAGCTTACGACAGCCTAATGAAAAACTGTTTTTT

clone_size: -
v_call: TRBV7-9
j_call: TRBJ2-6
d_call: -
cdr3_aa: CASSEARRSGANVLTF
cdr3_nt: TGTGCCAGCAGCGAAGCCCGGAGGTCTGGGGCCAACGTCCTGACTTTC

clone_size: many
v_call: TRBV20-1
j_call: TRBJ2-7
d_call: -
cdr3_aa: CSARDRGPIAGQYF
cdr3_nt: TGCAGTGCTAGAGATCGGGGGCCCATCGCCGGGCAGTACTTC

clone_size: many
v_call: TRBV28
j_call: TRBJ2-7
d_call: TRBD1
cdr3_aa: CASSGTGQGKTYEQYF
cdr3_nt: TGTGCCAGCAGCGGAACCGGACAGGGGAAGACCTACGAGCAGTACTTC

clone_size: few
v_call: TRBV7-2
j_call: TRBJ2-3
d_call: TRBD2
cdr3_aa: CASSFQAGVRLTDTQYF
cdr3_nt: TGTGCCAGCAGCTTTCAAGCGGGGGTTCGGTTGACAGATACGCAGTATTTT

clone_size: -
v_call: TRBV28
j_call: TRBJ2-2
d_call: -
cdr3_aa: CASSFFGELFF
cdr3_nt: TGTGCCAGCAGTTTTTTCGGGGAGCTGTTTTTT

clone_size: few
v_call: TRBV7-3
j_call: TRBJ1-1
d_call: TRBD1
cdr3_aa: CASSPSTGSRTEAFF
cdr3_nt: TGTGCCAGCAGCCCATCGACAGGGTCGAGAACTGAAGCTTTCTTT

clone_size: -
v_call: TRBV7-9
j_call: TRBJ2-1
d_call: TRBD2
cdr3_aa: CASSLELASGGNNEQFF
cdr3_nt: TGTGCCAGCAGCTTAGAGCTGGCTAGCGGGGGGAACAATGAGCAGTTCTTC

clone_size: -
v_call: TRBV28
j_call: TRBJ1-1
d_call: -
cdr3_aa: CASSFDREAFF
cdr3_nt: TGTGCCAGCAGTTTCGACCGGGAAGCTTTCTTT

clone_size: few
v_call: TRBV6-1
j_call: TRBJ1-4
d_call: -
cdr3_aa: CASSPGGKLFF
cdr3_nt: TGTGCCAGCAGCCCCGGCGGAAAACTGTTTTTT

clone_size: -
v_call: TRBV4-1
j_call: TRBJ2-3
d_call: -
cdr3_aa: CASSQFYTDTQYF
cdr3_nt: TGCGCCAGCAGCCAATTTTACACAGATACGCAGTATTTT

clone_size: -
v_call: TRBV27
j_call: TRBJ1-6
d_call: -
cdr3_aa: CASRPGHNFSPLHF
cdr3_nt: TGTGCCAGCAGACCCGGACACAATTTTTCACCCCTCCACTTT

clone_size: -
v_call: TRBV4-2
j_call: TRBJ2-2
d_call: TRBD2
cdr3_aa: CASTHVIAGVANTGELFF
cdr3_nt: TGTGCCAGCACCCACGTTATAGCGGGGGTAGCGAACACCGGGGAGCTGTTTTTT

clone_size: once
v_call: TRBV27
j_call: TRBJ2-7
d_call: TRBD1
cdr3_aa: CASSFQGVSSYEQYF
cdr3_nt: TGTGCCAGCAGTTTTCAGGGGGTAAGCTCCTACGAGCAGTACTTC

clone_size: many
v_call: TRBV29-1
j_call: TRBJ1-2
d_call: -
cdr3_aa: CSVDSRSLYGYTF
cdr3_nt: TGCAGCGTTGATAGTCGAAGCTTATATGGCTACACCTTC

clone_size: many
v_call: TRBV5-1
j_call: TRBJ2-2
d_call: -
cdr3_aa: CASSSNTGELFF
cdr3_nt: TGTGCCAGCAGCTCGAACACCGGGGAGCTGTTTTTT